A selection of T cell receptor beta chains follows, all from one sample in a study of PD-1 blockade in classical Hodgkin lymphoma. Profiled with immunoSEQ multiplex PCR; TCRdb holds only in-frame clones, not every one. The sample has more than 140,000 clones, about four fifths seen once; the top ten hold about 9.2%. The starting material was peripheral blood mononuclear cells (PBMCs), obtained before the second cycle of nivolumab. These receptors were obtained from a human donor with classical Hodgkin lymphoma. Each CDR3 is given with its conserved first and last residue. The D gene is left open where the match is weak. Clone sizes are given selectively: once, few, many, or a class where the clone is expanded.

CASSMSGYSNQPQHF	TGTGCCAGTAGTATGTCAGGGTACAGCAATCAGCCCCAGCATTTT	TRBV19	TRBJ1-5	NA	15	few
CASSFGAGTSNEQFF	TGTGCCAGCTCATTTGGGGCCGGGACTTCCAATGAGCAGTTCTTC	TRBV18	TRBJ2-1	NA	15	NA
CASSGSGAGTGELFF	TGTGCCAGCAGTGGTTCAGGGGCGGGCACCGGGGAGCTGTTTTTT	TRBV2	TRBJ2-2	NA	15	NA
CASSRKTENTEAFF	TGTGCCAGCAGCCGTAAGACAGAGAACACTGAAGCTTTCTTT	TRBV28	TRBJ1-1	NA	14	NA
CASSVAVGGREAFF	TGTGCCAGCAGCGTAGCTGTGGGGGGCCGTGAAGCTTTCTTT	TRBV9	TRBJ1-1	NA	14	NA
CASGFDTEAFF	TGTGCTAGTGGTTTTGACACTGAAGCTTTCTTT	TRBV12-5	TRBJ1-1	NA	11	NA
CASSSISYEQYF	TGTGCCAGCAGCTCGATCTCCTACGAGCAGTACTTC	TRBV11-1	TRBJ2-7	NA	12	NA
CAISPGLADTGELFF	TGTGCCATCAGCCCGGGACTAGCAGACACCGGGGAGCTGTTTTTT	TRBV10-3	TRBJ2-2	TRBD2	15	NA
CASSFQGVNSPLHF	TGTGCCAGCAGCTTTCAGGGGGTTAATTCACCCCTCCACTTT	TRBV5-4	TRBJ1-6	TRBD1	14	NA
CATRQITEAFF	TGTGCCACCCGACAGATCACTGAAGCTTTCTTT	TRBV6-5	TRBJ1-1	NA	11	NA
CASSVGGSYSYEQYF	TGTGCCAGCAGCGTAGGGGGCAGCTACTCCTACGAGCAGTACTTC	TRBV9	TRBJ2-7	NA	15	few
CASRSGLMNTEAFF	TGTGCCAGCAGGTCAGGGCTCATGAACACTGAAGCTTTCTTT	TRBV6-5	TRBJ1-1	NA	14	NA
CSAMWKEAFF	TGCAGTGCTATGTGGAAGGAAGCTTTCTTT	TRBV20-1	TRBJ1-1	NA	10	few
CASSVVRGTEIEAFF	TGTGCCAGCAGCGTAGTGCGGGGGACGGAGATTGAAGCTTTCTTT	TRBV9	TRBJ1-1	NA	15	NA
CASSYADHYGYTF	TGTGCCAGCAGTTACGCAGACCACTATGGCTACACCTTC	TRBV6-5	TRBJ1-2	NA	13	NA
CASSLRAGWGNSPLHF	TGTGCCAGCAGTTTAAGGGCTGGCTGGGGAAATTCACCCCTCCACTTT	TRBV27	TRBJ1-6	NA	16	few
CASSVATGQGYGYTF	TGTGCCAGCAGCGTAGCCACAGGGCAGGGGTATGGCTACACCTTC	TRBV9	TRBJ1-2	NA	15	NA
CASSLEGPYEQYF	TGTGCCAGCAGTTTGGAGGGACCCTACGAGCAGTACTTC	TRBV28	TRBJ2-7	NA	13	NA
CASSSPDTYEQYF	TGTGCCAGCAGTTCTCCGGATACTTACGAGCAGTACTTC	TRBV6-5	TRBJ2-7	NA	13	NA
CASSRQGEKLFF	TGTGCCAGCAGCCGACAGGGTGAAAAACTGTTTTTT	TRBV5-5	TRBJ1-4	TRBD1	12	NA
CASSFGPQGYQPQHF	TGTGCCAGCAGCTTCGGACCGCAGGGTTATCAGCCCCAGCATTTT	TRBV7-2	TRBJ1-5	NA	15	NA
CASSTRTGDTDTQYF	TGTGCCAGCAGTACCCGAACAGGGGACACAGATACGCAGTATTTT	TRBV25-1	TRBJ2-3	TRBD1	15	NA
CASSLGGTTNEKLFF	TGCGCCAGCAGCTTGGGTGGTACAACTAATGAAAAACTGTTTTTT	TRBV5-1	TRBJ1-4	NA	15	NA
CASSLNGQFSNQPQHF	TGCGCCAGCAGCTTGAACGGCCAGTTTAGCAATCAGCCCCAGCATTTT	TRBV5-1	TRBJ1-5	NA	16	NA
CASSPTGTGNYEQYF	TGTGCCAGCTCACCAACCGGGACAGGGAACTACGAGCAGTACTTC	TRBV18	TRBJ2-7	TRBD1	15	once
CASSENYEQYF	TGTGCCAGCAGTGAAAACTACGAGCAGTACTTC	TRBV25-1	TRBJ2-7	NA	11	few
CASSLWGASYNEQFF	TGTGCCAGCAGTTTATGGGGGGCCAGTTACAATGAGCAGTTCTTC	TRBV27	TRBJ2-1	NA	15	NA
CASSTSPGSQPQHF	TGTGCCAGCAGCACTAGCCCGGGCAGTCAGCCCCAGCATTTT	TRBV7-9	TRBJ1-5	NA	14	NA
CASSYSGGPGNTIYF	TGTGCCAGCAGTTACTCGGGGGGGCCCGGAAACACCATATATTTT	TRBV6-5	TRBJ1-3	NA	15	few
CASSSLLNTEAFF	TGTGCCAGCAGCTCTCTATTGAACACTGAAGCTTTCTTT	TRBV5-6	TRBJ1-1	NA	13	NA
CASSGSPPGYEQYF	TGTGCCAGCAGTGGGTCCCCTCCGGGCTACGAGCAGTACTTC	TRBV2	TRBJ2-7	NA	14	NA
CASSAMETQYF	TGTGCCAGCAGCGCCATGGAGACCCAGTACTTC	TRBV7-9	TRBJ2-5	NA	11	NA
CASSLLPFGDNLYTDTQYF	TGTGCCAGCAGCTTACTCCCCTTCGGGGACAACCTCTACACAGATACGCAGTATTTT	TRBV7-9	TRBJ2-3	NA	19	NA
CASRDIRTGDTGELFF	TGTGCCAGCAGGGACATCCGGACAGGGGACACCGGGGAGCTGTTTTTT	TRBV2	TRBJ2-2	TRBD1	16	few
CASSIDVDQPQHF	TGTGCCAGTAGTATCGACGTAGATCAGCCCCAGCATTTT	TRBV19	TRBJ1-5	NA	13	NA
CASSAPPGWGRGLHEQYF	TGTGCCAGCAGTGCCCCCCCAGGGTGGGGCAGGGGGCTACACGAGCAGTACTTC	TRBV6-1	TRBJ2-7	TRBD1	18	NA
CASSLGADTQYF	TGTGCCAGCAGCTTAGGAGCCGATACGCAGTATTTT	TRBV7-2	TRBJ2-3	NA	12	few
CASTDRGAGTQYF	TGTGCCAGCACCGACAGGGGAGCTGGGACCCAGTACTTC	TRBV5-4	TRBJ2-5	TRBD1	13	NA
CASRGTVLTNEKLFF	TGTGCCAGCAGGGGGACAGTTCTAACTAATGAAAAACTGTTTTTT	TRBV6-1	TRBJ1-4	TRBD1	15	few
CASSSWTSGSSWNEQYF	TGCGCCAGCAGCTCCTGGACTAGCGGGAGTTCCTGGAACGAGCAGTACTTC	TRBV5-1	TRBJ2-7	TRBD2	17	NA
CASSLRVIYGYTF	TGTGCCAGCAGTCTCAGGGTCATCTATGGCTACACCTTC	TRBV5-8	TRBJ1-2	NA	13	NA
CASSFTGVYEQYF	TGTGCCAGCAGCTTCACAGGGGTCTACGAGCAGTACTTC	TRBV6-1	TRBJ2-7	TRBD1	13	NA
CASSPQPGPSYGYTF	TGTGCCAGCAGCCCACAGCCAGGTCCCAGCTATGGCTACACCTTC	TRBV7-3	TRBJ1-2	NA	15	NA
CASSSRTFEQFF	TGTGCCAGCAGCTCCCGGACCTTCGAGCAGTTCTTC	TRBV5-4	TRBJ2-1	NA	12	NA
CASSAGPGYEQYF	TGTGCCAGCAGTGCGGGACCCGGGTACGAGCAGTACTTC	TRBV6-4	TRBJ2-7	NA	13	many
CASSDQVNTEAFF	TGTGCCAGCAGTGATCAGGTGAACACTGAAGCTTTCTTT	TRBV6-1	TRBJ1-1	NA	13	NA
CASTRGYSNQPQHF	TGTGCCAGTACTCGAGGGTATAGCAATCAGCCCCAGCATTTT	TRBV19	TRBJ1-5	NA	14	NA
CASSFDALAGPYEQYF	TGTGCCAGCAGCTTTGATGCCCTAGCGGGACCCTACGAGCAGTACTTC	TRBV7-9	TRBJ2-7	TRBD2	16	NA
CASSYTSGNTIYF	TGTGCCAGCAGCTACACCTCTGGAAACACCATATATTTT	TRBV2	TRBJ1-3	NA	13	NA
CAGRDSTNYGYTF	TGTGCCGGACGGGACAGTACTAACTATGGCTACACCTTC	TRBV10-3	TRBJ1-2	TRBD1	13	few
CASSTYRTGALNNQPQHF	TGTGCCAGTAGTACCTATCGGACAGGGGCACTGAACAATCAGCCCCAGCATTTT	TRBV19	TRBJ1-5	TRBD1	18	few
CASREDWAGETQYF	TGTGCCAGCAGAGAGGACTGGGCGGGGGAGACCCAGTACTTC	TRBV6-6	TRBJ2-5	NA	14	NA
CASSLGVGGIVETQYF	TGTGCCAGCAGCTTGGGTGTAGGGGGAATTGTGGAGACCCAGTACTTC	TRBV5-4	TRBJ2-5	NA	16	NA
CASSIRDAEGQETQYF	TGTGCCAGTAGTATCCGGGACGCCGAAGGGCAAGAGACCCAGTACTTC	TRBV19	TRBJ2-5	NA	16	NA
CASSTYSEQFF	TGTGCCAGCAGCACATACAGTGAGCAGTTCTTC	TRBV27	TRBJ2-1	NA	11	NA
CASSQDMVTGLGYTF	TGTGCCAGCAGCCAAGATATGGTTACGGGGCTTGGCTACACCTTC	TRBV4-2	TRBJ1-2	NA	15	NA
CASSQAYRQGSYEQYF	TGCGCCAGCAGCCAAGCCTACAGACAGGGCTCCTACGAGCAGTACTTC	TRBV4-3	TRBJ2-7	TRBD1	16	NA
CASSHSGDGYTF	TGCGCCAGCAGCCATTCCGGGGATGGCTACACCTTC	TRBV5-1	TRBJ1-2	NA	12	NA
CASDIGTGPTDTQYF	TGTGCCAGCGACATCGGGACAGGGCCCACAGATACGCAGTATTTT	TRBV6-1	TRBJ2-3	TRBD1	15	NA